This TCR beta chain was identified in a study of shared clonotypes between healthy human individuals. Notes on the study in general: It was observed that roughly 4.8% of naive CD4 clonotypes were shared across a handful of donors.

In the case of this clone: Its antigen is unknown.

Profiling relied on immunoSEQ multiplex PCR, and the TCRdb table lists in-frame clones only, not all of them. The sample shows 2 million to 2.5 million clones, 85% to 95% of them seen only once. The CDR3 is 13 amino acids. V shed 0 bases and J shed 7 bases, with 13 bases lying between them. CDR1 and CDR2 (germline): GTSNPN, SVGIG (reference sequence). This clonotype was sampled from a man between 18 and 35 years old in good health. Some clones in this sample may be carry-over from other donors' samples. Sequencing was done on a sample of naive CD4+ T cells from PBMCs. As to subset: CD45RA+ positively selected. The chain couples TRBV30 to TRBJ2-7; D possibly corresponds to TRBD2 (5 bases). This CDR3 is CAWSVRASGEQYF. The CDR3, as DNA: TGTGCCTGGAGTGTACGGGCGTCGGGAGAGCAGTACTTC.